This T cell receptor (beta chain) was sequenced for a study of OX40 agonist ivuxolimab in advanced cancers. Turning to the overall study: Ivuxolimab was an agonistic, fully human IgG2 monoclonal antibody directed against OX40 (CD134), a costimulatory receptor. In the dose-escalation cohort, around four fifths of patients were male, and the mean age was roughly 60 years with a range of about 20 to 80. Intravenous ivuxolimab was administered to patients every 2 weeks at six dose levels: 0.01, 0.1, 0.3, 1.5, 3 and 10 mg/kg. Partial responses were achieved by three dose-escalation patients, of whom one had hepatocellular carcinoma and two had cutaneous melanoma. Among the 50 to 55 dose-escalation patients, some 19 had hepatocellular carcinoma, roughly 15 melanoma, 9 renal cell carcinoma and 9 head and neck cancer. Prior anti-PD-1, anti-PD-L1 or anti-CTLA-4 therapy was permitted, and checkpoint inhibitors had been received by around 40% of dose-escalation patients. The paper covers the monotherapy dose-escalation part of the phase I ivuxolimab trial, which included N = 52 patients. Peripheral TCRbeta sequencing aimed to test whether ivuxolimab altered TCR sequence diversity and caused clonal T-cell expansion. General study outcomes and caveats: Partial responders in the 0.1-3.0 mg/kg groups had among the lowest normalized peripheral clonal expansion, especially among CD8+ T cells. After ivuxolimab, CD8+ T cells had more expanded clones than CD4+ T cells on average. Antigen specificity was not determined for the clonally expanded peripheral T cells. Clonal expansion of both CD4+ and CD8+ blood T cells was observed from baseline to week 6 at doses 0.1 to 3.0 mg/kg. Low levels of normalized T-cell clonal expansion were also seen in some nonresponding patients.

The CDR1 and CDR2 encoded by the germline V gene are SGHAT and FQNNGV. Trimming accounts for 0 bases at V and 3 bases at J, while the number of junction bases matched to no gene is 2. Taken from cysteine to phenylalanine, the CDR3 has 14 residues. Only CDR3 DNA is held: 42 bases, read in frame from base 1. Genomic DNA was isolated from the sorted cells so that the TCRbeta CDR3 region could be sequenced. TCRbeta CDR3 regions were sequenced using the immunoSEQ Assay. TCRdb carries this immuneACCESS record with in-frame sequences only. Its versions omit some clonotypes, under half of them owing to an unresolved V gene in the studies checked, with the rest unexplained. The sample table shows about 66,000 clones, and 87% are seen once. Together, the top ten hold approximately 3% of the sample. The trial excluded patients who had a history of autoimmune disease or were on systemic immunosuppression. Peripheral blood for TCR sequencing was collected from all dose cohorts at baseline, on cycle 4 day 1, and on cycle 7 day 1. The samples were drawn from a first-in-human, open-label, multicenter phase I dose-escalation trial of ivuxolimab. The trial enrolled adults with locally advanced or metastatic head and neck squamous cell, hepatocellular, melanoma or renal cell carcinoma. Before TCR sequencing, CD4+ T cells and CD8+ T cells from peripheral blood were sorted into separate populations.

Regarding this clone: It lacks a known antigen. No base qualities exist here, and no much larger clone lies one base off it.

The chain couples TRBV11-2 to TRBJ2-7, with 7 central nucleotides matching TRBD1. Source: CD4+ or CD8+ T cells sorted from blood, taken in a trial of the OX40 agonist ivuxolimab. This clonotype was obtained from an adult with an advanced solid tumor such as melanoma, head and neck, liver or kidney cancer. The bases read TGTGCCAGCAGCTTAGAGACAGGGCGCTACGAGCAGTACTTC. The encoded protein is CASSLETGRYEQYF.